The T cell receptor (beta chain) under discussion was sequenced for a study of a mutant IDH1 vaccine in newly diagnosed glioma. For the study at large: Investigators started vaccination 4-6 weeks after radiotherapy alone, or with temozolomide cycles. Prior therapy was radiotherapy, temozolomide, or both; most received both. Notes on the study in general: Changes in top peripheral clonotypes did not appear linked to pseudoprogression.

Comments on this clone: Its antigen is unidentified.

Time point given: week 35, safety follow-up. Each dose delivered 300 ug of mutant IDH1 20-mer peptide subcutaneously with imiquimod. Patients in the study were vaccinated eight times, receiving shots in weeks 1, 3, 5, 7, 11, 15, 19 and 23. Assay: immunoSEQ multiplex PCR; the TCRdb copy retains only in-frame clones and omits some. The sample carries fewer than 55,000 clones, about 86% recorded once. V was pared by 6 bases and J by 2 bases, with 10 bases between. This CDR3 is built from 14 residues. In germline, CDR1 is MRHNA, CDR2 SNTAGT. The material sequenced was PBMCs, taken from a glioma patient whose treatment included an IDH1 peptide vaccine. V usage is TRBV6-4 and J usage is TRBJ2-2; no clear D. The receptor comes from a woman in her forties with glioma. Some clones in this sample may be carry-over from other donors' samples. The CDR3 DNA reads as TGTGCCAGCAGCCCCGGACCTAACACCGGGGAGCTGTTTTTT. Its translation: CASSPGPNTGELFF.